These T cell receptor beta chains were read from a single sample in a study of response to subunit inactivated influenza vaccine. TCRdb processed the RT-PCR reads anew with MiXCR; each CDR3 protein has one entry. The table lists about 830,000 distinct CDR3 sequences, about 18% of them singletons, with under 13% in the top ten. The source material was PBMCs from blood, sampled roughly 5 days after vaccination. These receptor sequences come from a man aged 50 or older who received an inactivated influenza vaccine. Each CDR3 is given with its conserved first and last residue. The D gene is left open where the match is weak. Some rows have no size entry. The others give once, few or many, or a class for an expanded clone.

V gene,J gene,clone size,D gene,CDR3 DNA,CDR3 protein
TRBV6-2/TRBV6-3,TRBJ2-3,-,-,TGTGCCAGCAGTTATGACCCGTCTGCGCAGTATTTT,CASSYDPSAQYF
TRBV30,TRBJ2-3,-,-,TGTGCCTGGAGCGCCGGGAGCCGGGCCCGCACAGATACGCAGTATTTT,CAWSAGSRARTDTQYF
TRBV24-1,TRBJ1-2,-,TRBD1,TGTGCCACCAGTGATCGCAGGACAGGGGACGGCTACACCTTC,CATSDRRTGDGYTF
TRBV4-2,TRBJ2-5,-,TRBD1,TGTGCCAGCAGACAAGGGACAGAACAAGAGACCCAGTACTTC,CASRQGTEQETQYF
TRBV5-6,TRBJ2-7,-,TRBD1,TGTGCCAGCAGAAAACGGGACAGGGACCACGAGCAGTACTTC,CASRKRDRDHEQYF
TRBV24-1,TRBJ2-5,once,TRBD2,TGTGCCACCAGTGATTTGCAATTGGGGGCGGGAGGAGAGACCCAGTACTTC,CATSDLQLGAGGETQYF
TRBV20-1,TRBJ1-1,-,-,TGCAGTGCTAGAGGGGTTACAACTAGCACTGAAGCTTTCTTT,CSARGVTTSTEAFF
TRBV29-1,TRBJ2-3,few,-,TGCAGCGTTGAAATGGCAAGGGGATGGTCAGCAGATACGCAGTATTTT,CSVEMARGWSADTQYF
TRBV7-3,TRBJ2-1,few,TRBD2,TGTGCCAGCAGCTCGAACTCGGTCGGGAGGTTGAAGAGTGAGCAGTTCTTC,CASSSNSVGRLKSEQFF
TRBV7-9,TRBJ2-5,-,TRBD2,TGTGCCAGCAGGGCTAGCGGGGGAGCCGACGGGGAGACCCAGTACTTC,CASRASGGADGETQYF
TRBV6-5,TRBJ2-2,-,TRBD2,TGTGCCAGCAGTTACCTCAGCGGGAGTCGGACCGGGGAGCTGTTTTTT,CASSYLSGSRTGELFF
TRBV4-3,TRBJ2-5,-,-,TGCGCCAGCAGCCAACGCTACAAAGAGACCCAGTACTTC,CASSQRYKETQYF
TRBV12-3/TRBV12-4,TRBJ2-1,few,TRBD2,TGTGCCAGCAGTTCGTCAAGCGCGGGGGGGCCCTACAATGAGCAGTTCTTC,CASSSSSAGGPYNEQFF
TRBV7-9,TRBJ1-1,few,TRBD1,TGTGCCAGCAGCCGCGCCGGGACAGGGAAGAACACTGAAGCTTTCTTT,CASSRAGTGKNTEAFF
TRBV7-9,TRBJ1-4,many,-,TGTGCCAGCAGCTTAGCAGGGCGTGAAAAACTGTTTTTT,CASSLAGREKLFF
TRBV11-1,TRBJ2-1,few,TRBD2,TGTGCCAGCAGCTTAGTTCCGCTAGCGGACACCTCCTACAATGAGCAGTTCTTC,CASSLVPLADTSYNEQFF
TRBV5-1,TRBJ2-7,-,TRBD2,TGCGCCAGCAGCTTTTCCAGCGGGAGGGCCACGTACGAGCAGTACTTC,CASSFSSGRATYEQYF
TRBV20-1,TRBJ1-1,few,-,TGCAGTGCAGCAGACAGCTACACTGAAGCTTTCTTT,CSAADSYTEAFF
TRBV4-3,TRBJ1-4,-,-,TGCGCCAGCAGCCAAGCTCACAGGGTAACTAATGAAAAACTGTTTTTT,CASSQAHRVTNEKLFF
TRBV20-1,TRBJ2-3,-,-,TGCAGTGCTGCGACCATGGACCCGGCCGCAGATACGCAGTATTTT,CSAATMDPAADTQYF
TRBV12-3/TRBV12-4,TRBJ1-6,many,TRBD1,TGTGCCAGCAGTCCGACAGGGTACTATAATTCACCCCTCCACTTT,CASSPTGYYNSPLHF
TRBV10-2,TRBJ2-7,few,TRBD1,TGCGCCAGCAGACTCTCCGGCGGGACAGGGGGGTACGAGCAGTACTTC,CASRLSGGTGGYEQYF
TRBV20-1,TRBJ2-3,few,TRBD2,TGCAGTGCTAGAGACCGGGACTACAGTAATACGCAGTATTTT,CSARDRDYSNTQYF
TRBV15,TRBJ2-7,-,TRBD1,TGTGCCACCAGCAGAGATAGGAGACAGGGGGTTTTTGAGCAGTACTTC,CATSRDRRQGVFEQYF
TRBV6-2/TRBV6-3,TRBJ1-4,few,-,TGTGCCAGCAGCCAAAGGATGGCCCGGGAAAAACTGTTTTTT,CASSQRMAREKLFF
TRBV20-1,TRBJ2-3,many,-,TGCAGTGCTAGAGACGCGTCCCCGGCGGGCACAGATACGCAGTATTTT,CSARDASPAGTDTQYF
TRBV3-1,TRBJ2-7,-,-,TGTGCCAGCAGCCAGGGGGACCTCCCGGGCTACGAGCAGTACTTC,CASSQGDLPGYEQYF
TRBV10-3,TRBJ1-2,few,-,TGTGCCGCCTTCACCGGGGGCAGCTATGGCTACACCTTC,CAAFTGGSYGYTF
TRBV2,TRBJ2-1,-,TRBD1,TGTGCCAGCAGGGGGACAGGGGGCGGTGAGCAGTTCTTC,CASRGTGGGEQFF